Each of the 10 T cell receptor beta chains below was sequenced from the same sample in a study of shared clonotypes between healthy human individuals. Sequenced by immunoSEQ multiplex PCR; TCRdb stores in-frame clones only, minus some. This sample yields approximately 620,000 clones, of which almost 97% are seen a single time; roughly 0.055% belongs to the top ten. The specimen was naive CD4+ T cells sorted from blood. Subset meaning: CD45RA+ positively selected. The receptors here all came from a woman aged 25 to 39 in good health.

The chain carries TRBV6-5 and TRBJ2-2; D possibly corresponds to TRBD1 (6 bases). CDR1 MNHEY and CDR2 SVGAGI come from the germline V gene. The CDR3 is 15 amino acids. V dropped 5 bases and J dropped 5 bases, with 15 bases sitting between them. The CDR3 DNA reads as TGTGCCAGCAGTCTCGACAGGACGAGGACCGGGGAGCTGTTTTTT. Translating it yields CASSLDRTRTGELFF.

This sequence joins TRBV19 and TRBJ2-2; perhaps TRBD1 as D (5 bases). Germline V gene sequence: CDR1 LNHDA, CDR2 SQIVND (reference sequence). V was clipped by 3 bases and J by 3 bases, with 8 bases between them. The CDR3 sequence is 14 residues long. DNA of the CDR3: TGTGCCAGTAGTATCTCGACAGACACCGGGGAGCTGTTTTTT. Its protein is CASSISTDTGELFF.

This chain links TRBV19 with TRBJ2-7; the D gene is possibly TRBD2 (6 bases). The CDR3 covers 14 residues. CDR1 is LNHDA and CDR2 is SQIVND in the germline V gene (reference sequence). Trimming removed 2 bases at V and 2 bases at J, with 10 bases between. The CDR3 DNA reads TGTGCCAGTAGTATAAGCGGGTCTACCTACGAGCAGTACTTC. Its protein product is CASSISGSTYEQYF.

The chain carries TRBV5-1 and TRBJ2-3; a possible D gene is TRBD2 (6 bases). The CDR3 is made up of 16 amino acids. Trimming stripped 2 bases from V and 5 bases from J, with 18 bases between. Germline V gene lookup returns CDR1 SGHRS and CDR2 YFSETQ. CDR3 in amino acids: CASSFNTGTGLDTQYF. The CDR3 coding sequence is TGCGCCAGCAGCTTTAACACCGGGACTGGCCTAGATACGCAGTATTTT.

This rearrangement joins TRBV7-2 to TRBJ2-7; TRBD2 agrees at 8 bases. Losses at the gene ends were 5 bases for V and 0 bases for J; bases not matched to a gene: 6. The CDR3 covers 15 residues. CDR1 is SGHTA and CDR2 is FQGNSA in the germline V gene. CDR3 coding DNA: TGTGCCAGCAGCGCCACTAGCGGTCCCTCCTACGAGCAGTACTTC. Translated, it gives CASSATSGPSYEQYF.

This clone was seen once. This chain uses TRBV7-6 with TRBJ2-7; D gene ambiguous. Trimming shortened V by 4 bases and J by 4 bases, and 8 bases separated the two germline ends. This CDR3 is built from 12 residues. Per the germline V gene, CDR1 is SGHVS and CDR2 is FNYEAQ. The chain's CDR3 is CASSSGFYEQYF. The CDR3 DNA reads as TGTGCCAGCAGCTCAGGTTTTTACGAGCAGTACTTC.

The chain is built from TRBV6-6 and TRBJ2-1; no clear D. Germline CDR1 MNHNY, CDR2 SVGAGI (reference sequence). The CDR3 spans 14 residues. V lost 7 bases to trimming and J lost 8 bases, with 18 bases between them. The CDR3 nucleotides are TGTGCCAGCACCGAAGGGTTGTTAGCCCATGAGCAGTTCTTC. Translated: CASTEGLLAHEQFF.

The chain uses TRBV2 and TRBJ1-4, with D tentatively TRBD1 (6 bases). The V end was cut by 5 bases, the J end by 7 bases, with 17 bases between. The CDR3 has 15 residues. The germline CDR1 and CDR2 sequences are SNHLY and FYNNEI. This chain's CDR3 is CASSRQVALGEKLFF. CDR3 bases: TGTGCCAGCAGTAGACAGGTTGCCTTGGGTGAAAAACTGTTTTTT.

In DNA form, the CDR3 reads TGCGCCAGCAGCCTCATGAACACGGGCGAAACTGAAGCTTTCTTT. Encoded protein: CASSLMNTGETEAFF. The chain couples TRBV5-1 to TRBJ1-1; no clear D. V lost 4 bases and J 5 bases, leaving 18 bases between the germline ends. The CDR3 extends over 15 amino acids. Germline values: CDR1 SGHRS, CDR2 YFSETQ.

The chain is built from TRBV5-1 and TRBJ2-7; D unclear. Germline values: CDR1 SGHRS, CDR2 YFSETQ. V was clipped by 1 base and J by 2 bases, with 10 bases between them. The CDR3 is made up of 14 amino acids. In DNA, the CDR3 is TGCGCCAGCAGCTTGAGGTCGGATGCCTACGAGCAGTACTTC. Encoded protein: CASSLRSDAYEQYF. The full variable domain, completed using reference TRBV5-1 and TRBJ2-7, is KAGVTQTPRYLIKTRGQQVTLSCSPISGHRSVSWYQQTPGQGLQFLFEYFSETQRNKGNFPGRFSGRQFSNSRSEMNVSTLELGDSALYLCASSLRSDAYEQYFGPGTRLTVT.